Shown below are 32 T cell receptor beta chains from a single sample sequenced in a study of T cells in Graves' hyperthyroidism and ophthalmopathy. It was RNA transcripts that yielded the amplified TCR beta CDR3 regions. An initial round of RT-PCR targeting the TCR CDR3 relied on the HTBI primer set. TCRdb redid the calling of the multiplex PCR reads with MiXCR, one entry per CDR3 protein. Of some 490,000 distinct CDR3 sequences detected, roughly a sixth appear once; the ten largest clones hold approximately 32%. Specimen: blood. The receptors shown here come from a woman aged 25 to 39 with Graves' ophthalmopathy.

This clonotype appeared many times. J is TRBJ1-2 and V is TRBV3-1, with D unclear. Germline V gene lookup returns CDR1 LGHDT and CDR2 YNNKEL (reference sequence). V was cut by 4 bases and J by 0 bases, with 12 bases left in between. The CDR3 has 15 residues. The CDR3 region has the DNA TGTGCCAGCAGCCCGGTCTTGATGGCTAACTATGGCTACACCTTC. Its translation is CASSPVLMANYGYTF.

The table lists this clonotype with a few counts. V gene TRBV25-1 combines with J gene TRBJ2-7, with TRBD2 matching 8 bases. Germline V gene lookup returns CDR1 MGHDK and CDR2 SYGVNS. This CDR3 has 15 residues. The trim removed 10 bases at V and 0 bases at J, leaving 11 bases unmatched. CDR3 loop: CATRGFSGSSYEQYF. For the CDR3, the DNA is TGTGCCACCCGAGGATTCAGCGGGAGCTCCTACGAGCAGTACTTC.

This clonotype turned up a few times. V usage is TRBV28 and J usage is TRBJ2-7; TRBD2 matches at 9 bases. The CDR3 is 16 amino acids. The J segment lost 5 bases and the V segment lost 3 bases, leaving 11 bases of the junction unmatched. Looked up from germline, CDR1 is MDHEN and CDR2 is SYDVKM. The CDR3 DNA sequence: TGTGCCAGCAGTTTGATTAGCGGGAGAAACCCCCACGAGCAGTACTTC. Its translation is CASSLISGRNPHEQYF.

This clonotype showed up just a few times. The V gene is TRBV28, the J gene TRBJ2-6; D is ambiguous. The V end lost 10 bases, the J end lost 0 bases, and 4 bases lay between the germline ends. CDR3 size: 12 residues. CDR1 is MDHEN, CDR2 SYDVKM, per germline. CDR3 loop: CATFSGANVLTF. The DNA of the CDR3 is TGTGCCACTTTCTCTGGGGCCAACGTCCTGACTTTC. Based on the CDR3 plus reference TRBV28 and TRBJ2-6, the full variable domain is DVKVTQSSRYLVKRTGEKVFLECVQDMDHENMFWYRQDPGLGLRLIYFSYDVKMKEKGDIPEGYSVSREKKERFSLILESASTNQTSMYLCATFSGANVLTFGAGSRLTVL.

This clonotype was counted ten times or more. The genes are TRBV7-2 and TRBJ2-5, with 10 positions matching TRBD1. CDR3 length: 15 amino acids. V dropped 0 bases and J dropped 3; count of bases not matched to a gene: 1. In germline, CDR1 is SGHTA, CDR2 FQGNSA. The DNA for the CDR3 is TGTGCCAGCAGCTTAGCAGGGACAGGGGAAGAGACCCAGTACTTC. It yields the protein CASSLAGTGEETQYF. The whole variable domain, filled in from reference TRBV7-2 and TRBJ2-5, reads GAGVSQSPSNKVTEKGKDVELRCDPISGHTALYWYRQSLGQGLEFLIYFQGNSAPDKSGLPSDRFSAERTGGSVSTLTIQRTQQEDSAVYLCASSLAGTGEETQYFGPGTRLLVL.

This clonotype was picked up many times. The chain is built from TRBV30 and TRBJ2-3; TRBD2 agrees at 9 bases. Germline V gives CDR1 GTSNPN, CDR2 SVGIG (reference sequence). V trimming: 7 bases; J trimming: 7 bases; junction bases outside the gene matches: 9. The CDR3 sequence is 13 residues long. This CDR3 reads CASARSGRYTQYF. As DNA, the CDR3 is TGTGCCTCCGCGCGGAGCGGGAGGTATACGCAGTATTTT. Supplemented by reference TRBV30 and TRBJ2-3, the full variable domain reads SQTIHQWPATLVQPVGSPLSLECTVEGTSNPNLYWYRQAAGRGLQLLFYSVGIGQISSEVPQNLSASRPQDRQFILSSKKLLLSDSGFYLCASARSGRYTQYFGPGTRLTVL.

This clonotype occurred many times. This chain joins TRBV7-9 and TRBJ2-5; 9 nucleotides agree with TRBD2. Germline loops: CDR1 SEHNR, CDR2 FQNEAQ (reference sequence). The ends lost 3 bases at V and 5 bases at J; junction bases unmatched: 7. The CDR3 totals 15 residues. The DNA of the CDR3 is TGTGCCAGCAGCTTCTTAGCGGGAGCTAGCGAGACCCAGTACTTC. Amino acids: CASSFLAGASETQYF.

This clonotype was recorded at least ten times. This chain connects TRBV20-1 to TRBJ2-7; D is unresolved. The CDR3 is 13 residues long. In germline, CDR1 is DFQATT, CDR2 SNEGSKA (reference sequence). The V and J ends lost 7 bases and 3 bases respectively, with 16 bases between them. CDR3: CSDIDLGGYEQYF. CDR3 nucleotide sequence: TGCAGTGACATAGACTTAGGCGGCTACGAGCAGTACTTC.

Concerning this clonotype: A clone one base away is much larger, so this may be a read error. The chain recombines TRBV28 with TRBJ2-1; TRBD1 might be the D (5 bases). Germline V gene data show CDR1 as MDHEN and CDR2 as SYDVKM. CDR3 length: 15 amino acids. The CDR3 spells CASSFSPRQDNEQLF. The CDR3, as DNA: TGTGCCAGCAGTTTCAGCCCACGGCAGGACAATGAGCAGCTCTTC.

In its sample, this clonotype was seen once. This rearrangement joins TRBV2 to TRBJ2-5, with TRBD1 identical over 9 bases. The CDR3 runs to 18 residues. Looked up from germline, CDR1 is SNHLY and CDR2 is FYNNEI. Unmatched junction bases numbered 22, after V lost 10 bases and J lost 4 bases. The CDR3 loop is CAIPGGGGGQGRRETQYF. The CDR3 nucleotides read TGTGCCATCCCAGGGGGGGGGGGGGGACAGGGTAGGAGAGAGACCCAGTACTTC. The full variable domain, in which reference TRBV2 and TRBJ2-5 provide the parts outside the CDR3, is EPEVTQTPSHQVTQMGQEVILRCVPISNHLYFYWYRQILGQKVEFLVSFYNNEISEKSEIFDDQFSVERPDGSNFTLKIRSTKLEDSAMYFCAIPGGGGGQGRRETQYFGPGTRLLVL.

This clonotype appeared once. This sequence joins TRBV20-1 and TRBJ1-2; 7 nucleotides agree with TRBD1. V shed 3 bases and J 8 bases; nucleotides not matched to a gene: 9. The CDR3 totals 13 residues. Germline lookup yields CDR1 DFQATT and CDR2 SNEGSKA (reference sequence). The CDR3 nucleotides are TGCAGTGCTAGGGGGGACAGAGGTCCAGGCTACACCTTC. This codes for CSARGDRGPGYTF.

This clonotype was recorded at least ten times. V usage is TRBV24-1 and J usage is TRBJ2-3; D gene unclear. With 5 bases removed from V and 0 bases from J, the gap between germline ends came to 8 bases. CDR3 length: 14 amino acids. The germline V gene has CDR1 KGHDR and CDR2 SFDVKD. Written as DNA, the CDR3 is TGTGCCACCAGTGTCGCAACTAGCACAGATACGCAGTATTTT. Amino acids: CATSVATSTDTQYF.

The CDR3 DNA follows: TGTGCCAGCTCACCACCTTACGCAGGGACCAACACTGAAGCTTTCTTT. It encodes CASSPPYAGTNTEAFF. The chain has TRBV18 and TRBJ1-1; maybe TRBD1 (5 bases). CDR1 KGHSH and CDR2 LQKENI come from the germline V gene. V lost 0 bases, J lost 2 bases, and 13 bases lay in between. This CDR3 has 16 amino acids.

V and J are TRBV20-1 and TRBJ2-1; TRBD2 matches 8 bases. CDR1 and CDR2 from the germline V gene are DFQATT and SNEGSKA (reference sequence). The CDR3 totals 13 residues. Trimming cost V 5 bases and J 15 bases; bases outside gene matches: 15. The CDR3 region has the DNA TGCAGTGCTTCACCATCCTTGACTAGCGAGACGTTCTTC. Its translation: CSASPSLTSETFF.

The rearrangement joins TRBV4-2 to TRBJ2-7, with TRBD2 matching over 7 bases. The germline CDR1 and CDR2 sequences are LGHNA and YNFKEQ. CDR3 length: 15 amino acids. Germline trimming cut 4 bases from V and 1 base from J; bases unmatched to any gene: 7. The CDR3 DNA reads as TGTGCCAGCAGCCCAAATAGCGGGCTGTCCTACGAGCAGTACTTC. Protein sequence: CASSPNSGLSYEQYF.

This clonotype has at least ten counts. The V and J genes are TRBV28 and TRBJ1-1, with 8 bases aligning to TRBD1. The CDR3 totals 13 residues. The V gene's germline CDR1 is MDHEN and CDR2 SYDVKM. V was pared by 2 bases and J by 5 bases, with 1 base of the junction left unmatched. The CDR3, as DNA: TGTGCCAGCAGTTTACAGGGGGCAACTGAAGCTTTCTTT. Translating it yields CASSLQGATEAFF.

The sample holds a few counts of this clonotype. The chain employs TRBV28 and TRBJ1-3; D possibly corresponds to TRBD1 (5 bases). The CDR3 contains 15 residues. The germline gives CDR1 MDHEN, CDR2 SYDVKM. Between the trimmed V and J ends, which lost 6 bases and 0 bases, there was a span of 12 bases. The DNA for the CDR3 is TGTGCCAGCAGCACAGGACCGTTCTCTGGAAACACCATATATTTT. Protein product: CASSTGPFSGNTIYF.

This clonotype was seen many times. The chain has TRBV7-9 and TRBJ2-3, with 8 bases aligning to TRBD1. Germline V gene data show CDR1 as SEHNR and CDR2 as FQNEAQ (reference sequence). The V gene end was trimmed by 10 bases and the J gene end by 6 bases; junction bases not matched to a gene: 12. This CDR3 is 14 amino acids long. The CDR3 reads CATGQGAVMDTQYF. DNA for the CDR3: TGTGCCACCGGACAGGGCGCCGTCATGGATACGCAGTATTTT.

This clonotype has a count of ten or more. The chain has TRBV20-1 and TRBJ2-7, with D perhaps matching TRBD1 (5 bases). V lost 3 bases and J 5 bases, leaving 5 bases between the germline ends. CDR3 length: 10 amino acids. Germline V gene data show CDR1 as DFQATT and CDR2 as SNEGSKA (reference sequence). CDR3 bases: TGCAGTGCTAGCAGGGACGAGCAGTACTTC. Encoded protein: CSASRDEQYF.

The DNA for the CDR3 is TGTGCCAGCAGCCGAGGGACAGGGGACAATGAGCAGTTCTTC. Its protein product is CASSRGTGDNEQFF. V usage is TRBV11-3 and J usage is TRBJ2-1; TRBD1 matches 10 bases. J lost 5 bases, V lost 5 bases, and 3 bases had no gene match. Germline V gene sequence: CDR1 SGHNT, CDR2 YENEEA. The CDR3 contains 14 residues.

This sequence joins TRBV6-1 and TRBJ2-2; D unresolved. There are 15 residues in the CDR3. V was shortened by 10 bases and J by 4 bases, with 19 bases between the two germline ends. From germline, CDR1 is MNHNS and CDR2 SASEGT. In nucleotides, the CDR3 is TGTGCCACCCACCAGACCGGGCTAACCACCGGGGAGCTGTTTTTT. Protein product: CATHQTGLTTGELFF.

The chain is built from TRBV7-2 and TRBJ2-3; possible D gene TRBD2, 6 bases. The V and J ends lost 10 bases and 9 bases respectively, with 11 bases between them. Per the germline V gene, CDR1 is SGHTA and CDR2 is FQGNSA. The CDR3 totals 10 residues. As DNA, the CDR3 is TGTGCCAACGGGCGGGGCACGCAGTATTTT. This sequence encodes CANGRGTQYF. Full variable domain (remainder filled in from reference TRBV7-2 and TRBJ2-3): GAGVSQSPSNKVTEKGKDVELRCDPISGHTALYWYRQSLGQGLEFLIYFQGNSAPDKSGLPSDRFSAERTGGSVSTLTIQRTQQEDSAVYLCANGRGTQYFGPGTRLTVL.

This clonotype has only a few counts. The CDR3 region has the DNA TGCAGTGCTAGAGATGGGGGAGCCAACACCGGGGAGCTGTTTTTT. This gives the protein CSARDGGANTGELFF. V usage is TRBV20-1 and J usage is TRBJ2-2; D possibly matches TRBD1 or TRBD2 (5 bases each). The ends were cut back, 0 bases at V and 2 bases at J, with 10 bases in the middle. This CDR3 region has 15 residues. Per the germline V gene, CDR1 is DFQATT and CDR2 is SNEGSKA (reference sequence).

Ten or more counts support this clonotype. The V call is TRBV5-1, the J call TRBJ2-1, with 8 positions matching TRBD2. Germline CDR1 and CDR2: SGHRS and YFSETQ. This CDR3 comprises 15 residues. With V trimmed by 1 base and J by 7 bases, 7 bases remained unmatched. Here the CDR3 DNA reads TGCGCCAGCAGCTTGAGCGGGAGCTATGTTAATGAGCAGTTCTTC. As protein: CASSLSGSYVNEQFF.

This chain links TRBV5-1 with TRBJ2-1; D is unresolved. Trimming cost V 5 bases and J 6 bases, with 9 bases left between them. There are 12 residues in the CDR3. Germline V CDR1 and CDR2: SGHRS, YFSETQ. CDR3 coding DNA: TGCGCCAGCAGGGGTGCGGCCAATGAGCAGTTCTTC. As protein: CASRGAANEQFF. The full variable domain, completed using reference TRBV5-1 and TRBJ2-1, is KAGVTQTPRYLIKTRGQQVTLSCSPISGHRSVSWYQQTPGQGLQFLFEYFSETQRNKGNFPGRFSGRQFSNSRSEMNVSTLELGDSALYLCASRGAANEQFFGPGTRLTVL.

The rearrangement joins TRBV28 to TRBJ1-3; no reliable D call. There are 11 residues in the CDR3. Looked up from germline, CDR1 is MDHEN and CDR2 is SYDVKM. Trimming took off 4 bases at V and 5 bases at J, with 3 bases between the two ends. In DNA form, the CDR3 reads TGTGCCAGCAGTTACCGAAACACCATATATTTT. Translating it yields CASSYRNTIYF.

This clonotype was observed many times. V and J are TRBV3-2 and TRBJ2-2; no check of the table's D call, TRBD2, against the DNA was made. TRBV3-2 is deemed a pseudogene. This CDR3 is 18 amino acids long. The CDR3 nucleotides are TGTGCCAGCAGCCCGACATCCACTAGCGGAGTTAACACCGGGGAGCTGTTTTTT. This translates into CASSPTSTSGVNTGELFF.

This clonotype was observed at least ten times. The rearrangement uses TRBV20-1 and TRBJ2-1; unclear D gene. V dropped 4 bases and J dropped 2 bases, with 9 bases sitting between them. The V gene's germline CDR1 is DFQATT and CDR2 SNEGSKA (reference sequence). The CDR3 extends over 13 amino acids. CDR3 sequence reads: CSATEGTYNEQFF. The DNA of the CDR3 is TGCAGTGCTACCGAAGGGACCTACAATGAGCAGTTCTTC.

This clonotype occurred many times. This chain links TRBV11-2 with TRBJ2-7; 8 bases line up with TRBD1. CDR3 length: 13 residues. The V gene end was trimmed by 3 bases and the J gene end by 5 bases; junction bases not matched to a gene: 3. Germline V gene lookup returns CDR1 SGHAT and CDR2 FQNNGV. The CDR3 here is CASSLDRADEQYF. The CDR3 nucleotides read TGTGCCAGCAGCTTGGACAGGGCGGACGAGCAGTACTTC.

In this sample, this clonotype turned up a few times. V gene TRBV5-6 combines with J gene TRBJ1-6; D uncertain. Trimming left V 4 bases short and J 10 bases short, with 9 bases between. The CDR3 is 12 residues long. Germline loops: CDR1 SGHDT, CDR2 YYEEEE. CDR3 coding DNA: TGTGCCAGCAGCAGAGGCAAATCACCCCTCCACTTT. Encoded protein: CASSRGKSPLHF. Based on the CDR3 plus reference TRBV5-6 and TRBJ1-6, the full variable domain is DAGVTQSPTHLIKTRGQQVTLRCSPKSGHDTVSWYQQALGQGPQFIFQYYEEEERQRGNFPDRFSGHQFPNYSSELNVNALLLGDSALYLCASSRGKSPLHFGNGTRLTVT.

The chain employs TRBV7-9 and TRBJ1-4; D uncertain. The CDR3 consists of 16 residues. V was pared by 0 bases and J by 4 bases, with 12 bases between. The germline V gene encodes CDR1 SEHNR and CDR2 FQNEAQ (reference sequence). The CDR3 DNA reads as TGTGCCAGCAGCTTAGCAAGTGGGCACTTTAATGAAAAACTGTTTTTT. Translating gives CASSLASGHFNEKLFF. The full variable domain, rest sourced from reference TRBV7-9 and TRBJ1-4, is DTGVSQNPRHKITKRGQNVTFRCDPISEHNRLYWYRQTLGQGPEFLTYFQNEAQLEKSRLLSDRFSAERPKGSFSTLEIQRTEQGDSAMYLCASSLASGHFNEKLFFGSGTQLSVL.

The sample holds many counts of this clonotype. This chain joins TRBV20-1 and TRBJ2-7; D possibly corresponds to TRBD1 (5 bases). This CDR3 contains 15 residues. Per germline, CDR1 DFQATT and CDR2 SNEGSKA (reference sequence). With 5 bases removed from V and 1 base from J, the gap between germline ends came to 18 bases. The CDR3 reads CSAGARATRSYEQYF. The CDR3 region has the DNA TGCAGTGCTGGGGCCCGGGCTACTCGGTCCTACGAGCAGTACTTC.